This T cell receptor beta chain was documented in a study of T cells after yellow fever vaccination. A single record per CDR3 protein comes from TCRdb applying MiXCR to the 5' RACE reads. There are about 110,000 distinct CDR3 sequences in the sample; 7.5% to 9.5% occur only once, and about 25% lies in the top ten. There are many counts of this clonotype. Its antigen is undetermined. Findings and caveats of the study: Weaker overall was a secondary response that nonetheless peaked faster, on day 5 versus 15.

The receptor's source is a man aged 30 to 39 who received the YFV17D yellow fever vaccine. This specimen was CD8+ T cells sorted from PBMCs, taken 45 days after the yellow fever booster vaccination.

The CDR3 nucleotides are TGTGCCAGCAGCCCCTCCGGGCTCTATGGCTACACCTTC. Protein product: CASSPSGLYGYTF. The rearrangement links TRBV3-1 to TRBJ1-2; no reliable D call. The CDR3 loop spans 13 amino acids. Trimming removed 4 bases from V and 4 bases from J, with 10 bases in between. Looked up from germline, CDR1 is LGHDT and CDR2 is YNNKEL (reference sequence).